This TCR beta chain was obtained from a study of T-cell reconstitution after alpha-beta-depleted transplantation in children. General study points: From surviving recipient T cells and thymic progenitors came the high day-60 TCRbeta diversity observed in some patients. Reportedly, alpha-beta T cells present about two months post-transplant originated from several hundred expanded clones of graft origin. One year post-transplant, T-cell counts and diversity were largely derived from T cells produced anew.

There are a few counts of this clonotype. What it binds is not known. Trimming removed 3 bases at V and 4 bases at J, with 12 bases between. Germline CDR1 SQVTM, CDR2 ANQGSEA. The CDR3 runs to 13 residues. TCRbeta library preparation incorporated unique molecular identifiers. MiXCR, applied by TCRdb to the PCR reads, yields one record per CDR3 protein. The sample has hundreds of thousands of distinct CDR3 sequences; roughly 15% are singletons. The receptor was isolated from a male patient between 2 and 10 years old who had a stem cell transplant for acute lymphoblastic leukemia, so the T cells may come from the graft donor. The sample in question was PBMCs, mostly from graft donor cells, obtained 360 days after TCRalphabeta/CD19-depleted stem cell transplant. The chain recombines TRBV29-1 with TRBJ1-2; D possibly corresponds to TRBD1 (6 bases). CDR3: CSVEGAAFYGYTF. CDR3 sequence (DNA): TGCAGCGTTGAGGGGGCCGCGTTCTATGGCTACACCTTC.